These T cell receptor beta chains were read from a single sample in a study of Graves' ophthalmopathy and Graves' hyperthyroidism. TCRdb ran MiXCR on the multiplex PCR reads and lists one entry per CDR3 protein. This sample yields about 550,000 distinct CDR3 sequences, of which roughly 40% are seen a single time; over 3.5% belongs to the top ten. The sample taken for sequencing was peripheral blood or thyroid tissue (not recorded which). All receptors derive from an adult man with Graves' hyperthyroidism. Both conserved end residues are part of each CDR3. The order of the fields is J gene, D gene, clone size, V gene, CDR3 protein, CDR3 DNA. D genes are given only for firm matches. Clone size is given for some rows only: seen once, a few or many times, or a class if the clone is expanded.

TRBJ2-5,.,many,TRBV4-1,CASSQESTQETQYF,TGCGCCAGCAGCCAAGAAAGCACTCAAGAGACCCAGTACTTC
TRBJ2-5,.,.,TRBV7-8,CASSLAPGRGEQETQYF,TGTGCCAGCAGCTTGGCTCCGGGACGCGGGGAACAAGAGACCCAGTACTTC
TRBJ2-1,TRBD2,.,TRBV7-2,CASSISGREQLF,TGTGCCAGCAGCATAAGCGGGAGAGAGCAGCTCTTC
TRBJ1-2,.,.,TRBV10-3,CAISARPLGRMNYGYTF,TGTGCCATCAGTGCTCGACCCCTCGGACGGATGAACTATGGCTACACCTTC
TRBJ2-7,.,.,TRBV6-1,CASSGTVGREQCF,TGTGCCAGCAGCGGGACAGTTGGGCGGGAGCAGTGCTTC
TRBJ1-2,TRBD1,many,TRBV10-3,CAISSDRGLIYGYTF,TGTGCCATCAGCTCGGACAGGGGGCTTATCTATGGCTACACCTTC
TRBJ2-2,TRBD2,once,TRBV29-1,CSETSRNTGELFF,TGCAGCGAGACTAGCAGGAACACCGGGGAGCTGTTTTTT
TRBJ2-3,.,.,TRBV24-1,CATSDLWTRRQYF,TGTGCCACCAGTGATTTATGGACACGAAGGCAGTATTTT
TRBJ1-6,.,.,TRBV2,CASRYLPAGDSSPLHF,TGTGCCAGCAGATATCTACCGGCAGGGGACTCCTCACCCCTCCACTTT
TRBJ2-7,.,many,TRBV7-8,CASKLGAGSYEQYF,TGTGCCAGCAAACTAGGGGCGGGGTCCTACGAGCAGTACTTC
TRBJ2-7,.,.,TRBV20-1,CSARVARTYNEQYF,TGCAGTGCTAGGGTAGCGCGGACCTACAATGAGCAGTACTTC
TRBJ1-2,TRBD1,many,TRBV12-5,CASGLGDSIYGYTF,TGTGCTAGTGGTTTGGGGGACAGCATCTATGGCTACACCTTC
TRBJ2-2,TRBD2,few,TRBV24-1,CATTTSGGADTGELFF,TGTGCCACCACTACTAGCGGGGGGGCCGACACCGGGGAGCTGTTTTTT
TRBJ1-6,.,many,TRBV20-1,CSARARWMNSPLHF,TGCAGTGCTAGAGCTCGATGGATGAATTCACCCCTCCACTTT
TRBJ1-2,TRBD1,few,TRBV7-6,CASSLAAGQGNYGYTF,TGTGCCAGCAGCTTAGCGGCCGGACAGGGGAACTATGGCTACACCTTC
TRBJ1-6,.,many,TRBV7-3,CASSLTPGANNSPLHF,TGTGCCAGCAGCTTAACACCAGGGGCTAATAATTCACCCCTCCACTTT
TRBJ2-1,.,.,TRBV5-1,CASSLAGGLNNEQFF,TGCGCCAGCAGCTTGGCCGGAGGGTTGAACAATGAGCAGTTCTTC
TRBJ2-1,.,.,TRBV24-1,CATSDQDVEQFF,TGTGCCACCAGTGATCAGGATGTGGAGCAGTTCTTC
TRBJ2-2,.,.,TRBV10-2,CASSASRSDRRELFF,TGCGCCAGCAGTGCCAGCAGATCGGACCGCCGGGAGCTGTTTTTT
TRBJ2-7,TRBD1,many,TRBV7-9,CASSSTRDRAYEQYF,TGTGCCAGCAGCTCAACCCGGGACAGAGCCTACGAGCAGTACTTC
TRBJ2-5,TRBD2,many,TRBV4-2,CASSQGLAGGQETQYF,TGTGCCAGCAGCCAAGGACTAGCGGGGGGGCAAGAGACCCAGTACTTC
TRBJ2-2,.,.,TRBV2,CASAEGNTGELFF,TGTGCCAGCGCTGAGGGGAACACCGGGGAGCTGTTTTTT
TRBJ2-7,TRBD1,many,TRBV15,CATSKTGTLPDEQYF,TGTGCCACCAGCAAGACAGGGACCCTCCCTGACGAGCAGTACTTC
TRBJ1-1,.,many,TRBV12-3/TRBV12-4,CASSLGGTVTIF,TGTGCCAGCAGTTTAGGAGGGACGGTCACAATCTTT
TRBJ2-7,.,.,TRBV29-1,CSVGRASSYEQYF,TGCAGCGTTGGTAGGGCAAGCTCCTACGAGCAGTACTTC
TRBJ2-7,TRBD1,.,TRBV7-2,CASSLIDRGDYEQYF,TGTGCCAGCAGCTTAATCGACAGGGGGGACTACGAGCAGTACTTC
TRBJ2-3,TRBD2,.,TRBV10-2,CASSSLSSGGPKDTQYF,TGTGCCAGCAGTTCCCTCTCTAGCGGGGGCCCAAAAGATACGCAGTATTTT